The present T cell receptor (beta chain) was sequenced within a study of blood T cells in healthy people across ages. V dropped 2 bases and J dropped 2 bases, with 7 bases sitting between them. The CDR3 consists of 12 residues. Germline V gene lookup returns CDR1 SQVTM and CDR2 ANQGSEA. Through a sample-barcoded 5' primer and a J-beta primer mix, a second PCR was run for about 7 to 12 cycles. TCRdb reprocessed the 5' RACE reads with MiXCR, giving one entry per CDR3 protein. The table lists around 790,000 distinct CDR3 sequences, approximately 48% of them singletons, with roughly 18% in the top ten. This clonotype was recorded at least ten times.

This chain links TRBV29-1 with TRBJ2-7; unclear D gene. The sequenced sample was blood. The clonotype comes from a man aged 60-69 years in good health. The CDR3 DNA is TGCAGCGTTGAACCGGGCCCCTACGAGCAGTACTTC. Its protein product is CSVEPGPYEQYF.